Included here is one T cell receptor beta chain sequence, with context. No antigen is known for it. A clone one base away is much larger, so this may be a read error. The source of the sample is a study of T-cell reconstitution after alpha-beta-depleted transplantation in children (dated by TCRdb to 2016 to 2017). In terms of the full investigation: Using TCR repertoire profiling, the study followed T-cell immune reconstitution in a quantitative way in children after TCRalphabeta/CD19-depleted allogeneic hematopoietic cell transplantation. The investigation overall reported the following: In some patients, the high TCRbeta diversity seen at day 60 was put down to recipient T cells and intrathymic progenitors that had survived conditioning. About two months after transplant, the apparently early recovery of alphabetaT-cell counts reportedly depended on just several hundred clones that had expanded rapidly and came from non-depleted graft cells. Hyperexpanded clone frequencies declined over subsequent months; after one year, T-cell counts and TCRbeta diversity were mostly attributed to newly produced T cells.

The treatment or condition tag for this specimen amounts to: allogeneic hematopoietic cell transplantation with graft depleted of TCRalphabeta T cells and CD19 B cells. The transplant recipients were children given TCRalphabeta/CD19-depleted allogeneic hematopoietic cell grafts. The library was made by PCR. The instrument was an Illumina HiSeq 2500. TCR libraries were prepared with molecular barcoding, using unique molecular identifiers to normalize TCRbeta repertoire quantification. In TCRdb, the public reads were trimmed at Q25 with fastp and aligned with MiXCR, with productive beta chains retained. Duplicate CDR3 protein sequences are folded into a single record with the most common DNA and genes. Counted in this sample were some 840,000 distinct CDR3 sequences; about 16% of them appeared once. The ten largest clonotypes hold approximately 5% of the sample. From the cysteine up to the phenylalanine, the CDR3 has a length of 11 residues. The CDR3 DNA has 33 bases and is translated from base 1. CDR1 and CDR2, per the germline V gene (reference sequence), are SEHNR and FQNEAQ. The trim is 6 bases for V and 7 bases for J, with a gap of 7 bases between the germline ends.

The rearranged segments are TRBV7-9 and TRBJ2-1; too little of a D gene remains to name it. The source of this sequence is a male patient between 5 and 17 years old who had a stem cell transplant for acute lymphoblastic leukemia, so the T cells may come from the graft donor. Sequencing used PBMCs, mostly from graft donor cells, obtained 360 days after TCRalphabeta/CD19-depleted stem cell transplant. CDR3 sequence: CASRTENEQFF. The DNA reads as follows: TGTGCCAGCAGGACCGAGAATGAGCAGTTCTTC.